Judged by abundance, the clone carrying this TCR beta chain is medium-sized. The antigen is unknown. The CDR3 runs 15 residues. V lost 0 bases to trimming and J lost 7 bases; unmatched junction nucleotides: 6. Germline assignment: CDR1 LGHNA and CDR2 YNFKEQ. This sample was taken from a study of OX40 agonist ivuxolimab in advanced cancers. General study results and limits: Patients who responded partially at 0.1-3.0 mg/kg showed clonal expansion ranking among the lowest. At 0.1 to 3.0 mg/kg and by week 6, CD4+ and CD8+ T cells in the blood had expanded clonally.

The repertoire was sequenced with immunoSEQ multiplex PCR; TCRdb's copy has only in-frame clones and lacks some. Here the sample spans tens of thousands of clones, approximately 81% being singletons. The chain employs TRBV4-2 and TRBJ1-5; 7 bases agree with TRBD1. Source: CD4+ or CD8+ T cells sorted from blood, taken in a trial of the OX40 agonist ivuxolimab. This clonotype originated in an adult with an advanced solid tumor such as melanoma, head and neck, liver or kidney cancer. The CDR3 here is CASSQERGRGQPQHF. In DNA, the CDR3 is TGTGCCAGCAGCCAAGAGAGGGGGCGCGGACAGCCCCAGCATTTT.